This TCR beta chain emerged from a study of blood T cell repertoires in COVID-19 (dated by TCRdb to about 2020). For the wider study: Collaborator samples came from the United States, Italy and Spain and covered acute and convalescent phases of COVID-19. The material from the prospective study consisted of cDNA or gDNA derived from T cells, B-cell-depleted T cells, or PBMCs. The dataset comprised deeply sampled blood TCRbeta repertoires from subjects exposed to, actively infected with, or recovered from COVID-19. The repertoires were released in a freely available public database intended as a resource for research on the immune response to SARS-CoV-2. Samples were obtained from the ongoing ImmuneRACE study (first 160 participants) and from about 1,300 subjects provided by 6 global collaborators. The sample metadata nearly always contained a de-identified subject ID, COVID-19 status, age in years and sex. Where available, HLA class I and class II types were obtained from metadata supplied by the sample provider rather than from assay-based typing. Study-wide conclusions, independent of this receptor: The quantity of clinical and demographic metadata differed by source and by participant and was supplied without curation.

Comments on this clone: No cognate antigen has been identified for it. Qualities for individual bases were not recorded, and no much larger clone is one base off.

Whole blood was collected in K2EDTA tubes by collaborating institutions according to the institutions' own protocols. For TCRbeta analysis, collaborator samples were shipped as frozen whole blood, as isolated PBMCs, or as DNA extracted from either sample type. The germline V gene (reference sequence) gives CDR1 as LGHDT and CDR2 as YNNKEL. Relative to germline, V is missing 2 bases and J is missing 1 base, with 3 bases of the junction outside any gene match. The CDR3 runs 16 residues from the cysteine to the phenylalanine. The retained sequence is limited to the CDR3, 48 bases, with the frame set at the first base. The immunoSEQ Assay, a bias-controlled multiplex PCR, was used to amplify TCRbeta CDR3 regions from genomic DNA. Per the authors' processing: The number of nucleated cells in each sample was estimated from the amplification of reference gene primers within the assay. Sequence reads were collapsed and filtered to measure the absolute abundance of every unique TCRbeta CDR3 rearrangement. Productive Simpson clonality was computed per sample as the square root of Simpson's diversity index over productive rearrangements. TCRdb stores this immuneACCESS table with in-frame sequences only. Part of the clones is absent; in the studies checked, under half of the shortfall reflects unresolved V genes, and no reason is known for the rest. For V, J and clone size, that table is used; D and trimming come from the DNA. Present in this sample are about 360,000 clones, 70% to 90% of which were seen just once. The top ten constitute 3% of the sample.

This clonotype was obtained from a human donor in a cohort sampled during active COVID-19. The sequence links TRBV3-1 (or the pseudogene TRBV3-2) to TRBJ2-5; 11 central bases correspond to TRBD2. The sequenced material came from peripheral blood. The CDR3 amino acid sequence is: CASSQMGLAVQETQYF. The sequenced DNA: TGTGCCAGCAGCCAAATGGGACTAGCGGTCCAAGAGACCCAGTACTTC.